This TCR beta chain was identified during a study of identifying expanded T cells in peripheral blood. Findings and limits, study-wide: About 1.3 clones differed between technical replicates, versus around 15 and 19 over time.

The method was immunoSEQ multiplex PCR; TCRdb's version includes in-frame clones alone and lacks a portion of them. The table includes about 76,000 clones, 84% detected once. As to this clone: Its antigen is currently unknown.

The CDR3 consists of 14 residues. Per the germline V gene, CDR1 is SGDLS and CDR2 is YYNGEE. V lost 3 bases and J lost 5; bases outside the gene matches: 3. The clonotype originates from a person aged 18 to 70 in good health. The chain couples TRBV9 to TRBJ2-1, with TRBD2 matching over 9 bases. Sequenced sample: blood. The CDR3: CASSEASGDNEQFF. The CDR3 DNA follows: TGTGCCAGCAGCGAGGCTAGCGGGGACAATGAGCAGTTCTTC.